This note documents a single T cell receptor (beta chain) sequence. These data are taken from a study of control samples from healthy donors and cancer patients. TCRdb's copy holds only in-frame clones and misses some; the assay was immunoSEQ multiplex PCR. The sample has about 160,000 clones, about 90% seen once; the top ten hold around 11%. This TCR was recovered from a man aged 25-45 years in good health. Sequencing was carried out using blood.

CDR3 DNA: TGTGCCAGCAGCTTAGTTCCCACCAGAGCTGAAGCTTTCTTT. It translates to CASSLVPTRAEAFF. The chain carries TRBV7-8 and TRBJ1-1, with D unresolved. CDR1 is SGHVS and CDR2 is FQNEAQ in the germline V gene. Between the trimmed V and J ends, which lost 1 base and 6 bases, there was a span of 12 bases. The CDR3 consists of 14 residues.